This T cell receptor beta chain was profiled in a study of blood T cell repertoires in COVID-19 (dated by TCRdb to about 2020). Study-wide context: The collaborator samples originated in the United States, Italy and Spain and spanned the acute and convalescent phases of COVID-19. The prospective study material was composed of cDNA or gDNA derived from T cells, B-cell-depleted T cells, or PBMCs. The dataset comprised deeply sampled blood TCRbeta repertoires from subjects exposed to, actively infected with, or recovered from COVID-19. A freely available public database, intended as a resource for researchers studying the immune response to SARS-CoV-2, is where the repertoires were released. The samples were drawn from the first 160 participants of the ongoing ImmuneRACE study and from 1,200 or so subjects provided by 6 global collaborators. A de-identified subject ID, COVID-19 status, age in years and sex were almost always included in the sample metadata. HLA class I and class II types, where available, came from metadata supplied by the sample provider rather than from assay-based typing. The paper as a whole reports these results and caveats: Clinical and demographic metadata were provided uncurated, with the amount varying by source and participant.

The CDR3 spans 17 residues, from the cysteine through the phenylalanine. This entry keeps only the CDR3 DNA: 51 bases, framed from base 1. Looking up the germline V gene yields CDR1 KGHDR and CDR2 SFDVKD. Trimming removed 2 bases from V and 6 bases from J; the gene matches leave 14 bases unexplained. About this clone: Its antigen remains undetermined. Per-nucleotide qualities are absent, and no much larger clonotype sits a single base away.

The immunoSEQ Assay, a bias-controlled multiplex PCR, was used to amplify TCRbeta CDR3 regions from genomic DNA. In the original analysis: The number of nucleated cells in each sample was estimated from the amplification of reference gene primers within the assay. To quantify the absolute abundance of each unique TCRbeta CDR3 rearrangement, sequence reads were collapsed and filtered. For each sample, productive Simpson clonality was calculated as the square root of Simpson's diversity index over productive rearrangements. TCRdb provides this immuneACCESS table in a form limited to in-frame rearrangements. Some clones are lacking; in checked studies, under half of them reflect an unresolved V gene, and why the rest are absent is not known. V and J calls plus clone size are reproduced from that table; the DNA served to infer D and trimming. Across this sample there are under 200,000 clones, with around 80% seen only once. Jointly, the top ten make up approximately 11% of the sample.

Participants in the prospective study were enrolled through a virtual design, were aged roughly 18 to 100 years, and lived in roughly 24 United States geographic areas. To assign participants to cohorts, the prospective study relied on clinical history that participants themselves reported in a screening survey and a study questionnaire. Recovered participants in ImmuneRACE Cohort 3 were defined by two consecutive negative NP/OP PCR tests, clearance by a healthcare professional, or resolution of symptoms. In the prospective study, whole blood, serum and a nasopharyngeal or oropharyngeal swab were collected from each participant by mobile phlebotomists. Additional blood draws and questionnaires over an approximately 2-month period could optionally be provided by prospective study participants. Blood samples from the prospective study were shipped frozen or at room temperature prior to DNA extraction.

Rearrangement joined TRBV24-1 to TRBJ1-1, and 7 junctional nucleotides match TRBD1. The sequencing input was PBMCs or T cells enriched from blood (not recorded which). This clonotype was obtained from a man in his forties or fifties who had recovered from COVID-19. At the DNA level, the sequence is TGTGCCACCAGTGATTCTCTAAGGGACAGTAGAGAACCTGAAGCTTTCTTT. Its protein is CATSDSLRDSREPEAFF.